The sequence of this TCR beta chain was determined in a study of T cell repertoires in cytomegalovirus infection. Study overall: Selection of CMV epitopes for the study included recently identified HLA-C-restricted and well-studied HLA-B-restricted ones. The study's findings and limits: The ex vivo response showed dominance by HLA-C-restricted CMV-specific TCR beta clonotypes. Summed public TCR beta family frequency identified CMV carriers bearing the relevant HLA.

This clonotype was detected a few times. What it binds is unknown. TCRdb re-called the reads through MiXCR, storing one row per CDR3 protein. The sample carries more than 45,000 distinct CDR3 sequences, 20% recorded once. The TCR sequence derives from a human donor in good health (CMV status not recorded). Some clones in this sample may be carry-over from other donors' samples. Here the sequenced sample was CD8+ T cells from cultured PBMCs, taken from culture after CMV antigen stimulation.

CDR3 nucleotides: TGTGCCAGCAGCGCCCTGGGGACAGTTAATGGCTACACCTTC. This encodes CASSALGTVNGYTF. The rearrangement uses TRBV12-3 or TRBV12-4 and TRBJ1-2, with 7 nucleotides matching TRBD1. Trimming cost V 6 bases and J 6 bases; bases outside gene matches: 10. The CDR3 is 14 amino acids.